One sample yielded the 2 T cell receptor beta chains listed below, sequenced in a study of shared clonotypes between healthy human individuals. Using immunoSEQ multiplex PCR, the repertoire was profiled, and TCRdb retains in-frame clones only, with some absent. Of about 2.2 million clones in the sample, approximately 92% are singletons; the top ten hold about 1.7%. Cells designated naive CD8 were CD45RO-negative and were positively selected for CCR7, with terminally differentiated effector memory CD45RA+ cells excluded. Specimen: naive CD8+ T cells from PBMCs. These receptors came from a man aged 18 to 35 in good health. Some clones in this sample may be carry-over from other donors' samples.

The gene calls are TRBV27 and TRBJ1-2; D unresolved. The V end was cut by 8 bases, the J end by 6 bases, with 19 bases between. CDR1 and CDR2 (germline): MNHEY, SMNVEV (reference sequence). The CDR3 loop spans 14 amino acids. The CDR3: CASGVSGLDHGYTF. As DNA, the CDR3 is TGTGCCAGCGGAGTATCGGGCCTGGATCATGGCTACACCTTC.

The gene calls are TRBV5-1 and TRBJ2-4; D unclear. V shed 4 bases and J shed 3 bases, with 14 bases lying between them. In germline, CDR1 is SGHRS, CDR2 YFSETQ. CDR3 length: 15 amino acids. The CDR3 is CASSPEPGVKNIQYF. The CDR3 DNA sequence: TGCGCCAGCAGCCCGGAACCCGGTGTCAAAAACATTCAGTACTTC.